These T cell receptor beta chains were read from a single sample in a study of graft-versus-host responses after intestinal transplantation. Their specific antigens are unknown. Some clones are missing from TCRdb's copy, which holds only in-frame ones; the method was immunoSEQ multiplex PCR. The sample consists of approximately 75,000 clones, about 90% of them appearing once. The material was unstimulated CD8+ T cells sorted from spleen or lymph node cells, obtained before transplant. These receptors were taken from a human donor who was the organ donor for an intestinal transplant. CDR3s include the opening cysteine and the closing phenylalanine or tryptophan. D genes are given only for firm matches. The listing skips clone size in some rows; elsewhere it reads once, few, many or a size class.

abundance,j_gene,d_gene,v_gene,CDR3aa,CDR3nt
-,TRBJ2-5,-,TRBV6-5,CASSYPPTKTQYF,TGTGCCAGCAGTTACCCTCCAACTAAGACCCAGTACTTC
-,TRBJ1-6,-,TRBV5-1,CASSLAGVNSPLHF,TGCGCCAGCAGCTTGGCAGGGGTGAATTCACCCCTCCACTTT
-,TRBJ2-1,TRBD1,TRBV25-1,CASSHPGQGSYNEQFF,TGTGCCAGCAGCCACCCCGGACAGGGATCGTACAATGAGCAGTTCTTC
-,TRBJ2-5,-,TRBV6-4,CASSSTPGAQETQYF,TGTGCCAGCAGTAGTACGCCAGGCGCGCAAGAGACCCAGTACTTC
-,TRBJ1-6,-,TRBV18,CASSPPFRSSYNSPLHF,TGTGCCAGCTCACCACCGTTCAGAAGCTCCTATAATTCACCCCTCCACTTT
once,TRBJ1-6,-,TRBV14,CASSQEGRGTLHF,TGTGCCAGCAGCCAAGAAGGCAGGGGCACCCTCCACTTT
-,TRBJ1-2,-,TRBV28,CASSFPGTGTLDGYTF,TGTGCCAGCAGTTTTCCAGGGACGGGGACATTGGATGGCTACACCTTC
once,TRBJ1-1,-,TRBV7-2,CASSLTPRQNTEAFF,TGTGCCAGCAGCCTCACCCCACGACAGAACACTGAAGCTTTCTTT
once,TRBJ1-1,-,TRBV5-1,CASSFEGGNTEAFF,TGCGCCAGCAGCTTTGAAGGAGGGAACACTGAAGCTTTCTTT
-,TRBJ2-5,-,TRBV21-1,CASSTTSGGPQETQYF,TGTGCCAGCAGCACGACTAGCGGGGGGCCACAAGAGACCCAGTACTTC
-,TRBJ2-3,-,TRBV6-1,CASSEIGPDLREDTQYF,TGTGCCAGCAGTGAAATTGGGCCAGATTTGCGAGAAGATACGCAGTATTTT
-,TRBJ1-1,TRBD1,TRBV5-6,CASSLEEGAYAAFF,TGTGCCAGCAGCTTGGAAGAGGGGGCTTATGCAGCTTTCTTT
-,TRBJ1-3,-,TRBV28,CASSSPLPGGGNTIYF,TGTGCCAGCAGTTCCCCCCTCCCCGGCGGCGGAAACACCATATATTTT
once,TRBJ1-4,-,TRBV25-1,CASSQSGEKLFF,TGTGCCAGCAGTCAGTCGGGGGAAAAACTGTTTTTT
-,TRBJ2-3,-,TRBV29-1,CSVDRGAGSTDTQYF,TGCAGCGTTGACCGTGGGGCCGGAAGCACAGATACGCAGTATTTT
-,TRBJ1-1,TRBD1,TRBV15,CATSRDRTGNTEAFF,TGTGCCACCAGCAGAGACAGGACAGGGAACACTGAAGCTTTCTTT
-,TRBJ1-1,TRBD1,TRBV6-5,CASSYPGQGRIEAFF,TGTGCCAGCAGTTACCCTGGACAGGGGAGGATTGAAGCTTTCTTT
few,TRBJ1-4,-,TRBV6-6,CASSYSMSPRSEKLFF,TGTGCCAGCAGTTACTCGATGAGCCCTAGGAGTGAAAAACTGTTTTTT
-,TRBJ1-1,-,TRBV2,CASGRGELVNTEAFF,TGTGCCAGCGGAAGGGGCGAGTTAGTCAACACTGAAGCTTTCTTT
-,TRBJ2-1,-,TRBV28,CASEVTGGLNEQFF,TGTGCCAGCGAGGTTACGGGGGGCCTGAATGAGCAGTTCTTC
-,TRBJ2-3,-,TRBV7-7,CASSPPGDTQYF,TGTGCTAGCAGCCCTCCCGGGGATACGCAGTATTTT
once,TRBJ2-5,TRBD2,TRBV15,CATGIKTGTSGGTGWQETQYF,TGTGCCACCGGCATCAAAACCGGGACTAGCGGGGGGACCGGTTGGCAAGAGACCCAGTACTTC
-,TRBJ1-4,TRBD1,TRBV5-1,CASSWDSFNEKLFF,TGCGCCAGCAGTTGGGACAGTTTTAATGAAAAACTGTTTTTT
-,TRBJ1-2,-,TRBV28,CASSLSVGPNYGYTF,TGTGCCAGCAGTTTATCAGTGGGGCCTAACTATGGCTACACCTTC
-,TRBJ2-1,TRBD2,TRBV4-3,CASSRTLAGDYNEQFF,TGCGCCAGCAGCCGGACGCTAGCGGGGGACTACAATGAGCAGTTCTTC
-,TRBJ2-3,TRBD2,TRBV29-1,CSVDGLAGGPGADTQYF,TGCAGCGTTGATGGACTAGCGGGGGGGCCGGGTGCAGATACGCAGTATTTT
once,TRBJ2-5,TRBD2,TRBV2,CASSSFQTSGIETQYF,TGTGCCAGCAGCAGTTTTCAGACTAGCGGGATAGAGACCCAGTACTTC
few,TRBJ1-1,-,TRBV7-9,CASRWGETEAFF,TGTGCCAGCAGGTGGGGGGAAACTGAAGCTTTCTTT
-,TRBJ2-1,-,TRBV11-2,CASSLWLAIIANEQFF,TGTGCCAGCAGCTTATGGTTAGCTATAATAGCCAATGAGCAGTTCTTC
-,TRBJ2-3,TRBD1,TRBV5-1,CASSEGAGGTDTQYF,TGCGCCAGCAGCGAGGGGGCCGGCGGCACAGATACGCAGTATTTT
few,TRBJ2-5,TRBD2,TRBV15,CATAGLGGGSEQETQYF,TGTGCCACCGCTGGCCTTGGCGGGGGATCGGAACAAGAGACCCAGTACTTC
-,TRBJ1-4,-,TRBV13,CASSFRVATNEKLFF,TGTGCCAGCAGCTTCAGGGTGGCTACTAATGAAAAACTGTTTTTT
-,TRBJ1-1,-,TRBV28,CASSLRSDMNTEAFF,TGTGCCAGCAGTCTACGGTCTGATATGAACACTGAAGCTTTCTTT
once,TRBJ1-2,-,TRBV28,CASIPRGGAYFGYTF,TGTGCCAGTATACCGCGAGGGGGGGCCTACTTTGGCTACACCTTC
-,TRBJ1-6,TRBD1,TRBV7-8,CASGVDRGLSPLHF,TGTGCCAGCGGGGTAGACAGGGGGCTCTCACCCCTCCACTTT
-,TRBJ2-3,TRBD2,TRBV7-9,CASSYRLAASTDTQYF,TGTGCCAGCAGCTACCGACTAGCGGCCAGCACAGATACGCAGTATTTT
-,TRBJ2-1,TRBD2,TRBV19,CASSIVGGGEQFF,TGTGCCAGTAGTATAGTGGGGGGGGGTGAGCAGTTCTTC
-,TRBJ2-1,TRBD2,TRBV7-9,CASSPPLSGGIYEQFF,TGTGCCAGCAGCCCCCCCCTAAGCGGGGGGATATATGAGCAGTTCTTC
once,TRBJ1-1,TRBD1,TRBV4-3,CASSQMTGLNTEAFF,TGCGCCAGCAGCCAAATGACAGGGTTGAACACTGAAGCTTTCTTT
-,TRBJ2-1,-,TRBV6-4,CASSERSDYNEQFF,TGTGCCAGCAGTGAGAGGAGCGACTACAATGAGCAGTTCTTC
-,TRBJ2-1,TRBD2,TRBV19,CASSLLAGGPGEQFF,TGTGCCAGTAGCCTACTAGCGGGGGGGCCTGGTGAGCAGTTCTTC
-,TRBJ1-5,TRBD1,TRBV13,CASSHGQGNQPQHF,TGTGCCAGCAGCCATGGACAGGGGAATCAGCCCCAGCATTTT
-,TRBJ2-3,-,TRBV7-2,CASSLGLNTQYF,TGTGCCAGCAGCTTAGGGCTCAATACGCAGTATTTT
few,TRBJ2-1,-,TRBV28,CASSLAWNEQFF,TGTGCCAGCAGTTTGGCATGGAATGAGCAGTTCTTC
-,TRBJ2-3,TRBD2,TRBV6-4,CASSVNGGAADTQYF,TGTGCCAGCAGTGTCAACGGGGGGGCCGCAGATACGCAGTATTTT
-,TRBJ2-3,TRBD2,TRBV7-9,CAGRSGRGATDTQYF,TGTGCCGGCCGTAGCGGGCGGGGGGCCACAGATACGCAGTATTTT
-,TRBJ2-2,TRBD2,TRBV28,CASSLDGLAGGGVTGELFF,TGTGCCAGCAGTTTAGACGGACTAGCGGGGGGCGGGGTCACCGGGGAGCTGTTTTTT
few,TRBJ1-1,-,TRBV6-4,CASSETGNTEAFF,TGTGCCAGCAGTGAGACAGGGAACACTGAAGCTTTCTTT
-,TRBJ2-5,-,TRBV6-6,CATYLSGNEETQYF,TGTGCCACCTACCTTTCGGGGAATGAAGAGACCCAGTACTTC
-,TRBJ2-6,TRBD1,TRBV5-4,CASVGTGLFPGANVLTF,TGTGCGAGCGTGGGGACAGGGCTATTTCCTGGGGCCAACGTCCTGACTTTC
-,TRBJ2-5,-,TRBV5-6,CASSLGGGAGTQYF,TGTGCCAGCAGCTTAGGAGGGGGCGCGGGGACCCAGTACTTC
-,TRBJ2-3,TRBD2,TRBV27,CASSLGTSGLTDTQYF,TGTGCCAGCAGTTTAGGGACTAGCGGACTCACAGATACGCAGTATTTT
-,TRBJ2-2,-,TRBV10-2,CASSDWALNTGELFF,TGCGCCAGCAGTGATTGGGCTTTGAACACCGGGGAGCTGTTTTTT
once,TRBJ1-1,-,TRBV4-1,CASSHRTGNTEAFF,TGCGCCAGCAGCCACAGAACAGGGAACACTGAAGCTTTCTTT
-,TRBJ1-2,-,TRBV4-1,CASSPGYGYTF,TGCGCCAGCAGCCCAGGGTATGGCTACACCTTC